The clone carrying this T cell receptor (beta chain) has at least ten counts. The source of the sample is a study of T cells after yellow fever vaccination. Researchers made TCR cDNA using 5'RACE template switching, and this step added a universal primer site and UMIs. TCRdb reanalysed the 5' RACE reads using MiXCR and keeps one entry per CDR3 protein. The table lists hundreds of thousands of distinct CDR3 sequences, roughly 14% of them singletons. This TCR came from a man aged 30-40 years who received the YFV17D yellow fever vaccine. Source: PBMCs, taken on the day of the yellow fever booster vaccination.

CDR3 in amino acids: CASSLGWGQGTYEQYF. The DNA of the CDR3 is TGCGCCAGCAGCTTGGGATGGGGACAGGGTACCTACGAGCAGTACTTC. The gene calls are TRBV5-1 and TRBJ2-7; 9 bases fit TRBD1. The V gene end was trimmed by 0 bases and the J gene end by 2 bases; junction bases not matched to a gene: 6. Per the germline V gene, CDR1 is SGHRS and CDR2 is YFSETQ. This CDR3 has 16 residues.